One sample yielded the 15 T cell receptor beta chains listed below, sequenced in a study of blood T cells in healthy people across ages. Then a second PCR, running about 6 to 11 cycles, was carried out with a sample-barcoded 5' primer and a J-beta primer mix. TCRdb fed the 5' RACE reads into MiXCR, producing one record per CDR3 protein. This table has some 550,000 distinct CDR3 sequences, around 50% appearing once. The sequencing input was blood. These receptors were collected from an elderly man in good health.

This clonotype was found a few times. The chain recombines TRBV7-9 with TRBJ2-2; TRBD2 matches 7 bases. V was clipped by 5 bases and J by 3 bases; unmatched bases: 12. Germline V gene data show CDR1 as SEHNR and CDR2 as FQNEAQ (reference sequence). This CDR3 has 17 residues. CDR3: CASSGQSGLADTGELFF. In nucleotides, the CDR3 is TGTGCCAGCAGCGGCCAGAGTGGGCTAGCGGACACCGGGGAGCTGTTTTTT.

This clonotype turned up a few times. The chain employs TRBV7-2 and TRBJ2-3; 13 bases are shared with TRBD2. Losses at the gene ends were 3 bases for V and 7 bases for J; bases not matched to a gene: 4. This CDR3 is built from 15 residues. Germline V lookup: CDR1 SGHTA, CDR2 FQGNSA. CDR3 sequence (DNA): TGTGCCAGCAGCTTCGGACTAGCGGGAGTAAATACGCAGTATTTT. The encoded protein is CASSFGLAGVNTQYF.

This sequence joins TRBV6-6 and TRBJ1-5, with D perhaps matching TRBD1 (5 bases). The germline V and J ends were trimmed by 2 bases and 7 bases, with 21 bases remaining between them. Germline V lookup: CDR1 MNHNY, CDR2 SVGAGI (reference sequence). The CDR3 contains 17 residues. CDR3 nucleotides: TGTGCCAGCAGTTACGGCCGCTCTGGAGGATCAGGGCAGCCCCAGCATTTT. Residues: CASSYGRSGGSGQPQHF.

This clonotype has a handful of counts. The gene calls are TRBV10-3 and TRBJ2-3, with D uncertain. CDR1 and CDR2 (germline): ENHRY, SYGVKD. Trimming pared 3 bases from V and 2 bases from J, leaving 12 bases between. The CDR3 contains 15 residues. CDR3 in DNA: TGTGCCATCAGTGACCCCCAACGGATCACAGATACGCAGTATTTT. Its protein product is CAISDPQRITDTQYF.

This clonotype showed up just once. The chain links TRBV7-2 to TRBJ2-7; 10 bases fit TRBD2. Trimming cost V 2 bases and J 2 bases; bases outside gene matches: 6. This CDR3 comprises 16 residues. The germline V gene encodes CDR1 SGHTA and CDR2 FQGNSA. The CDR3 DNA reads TGTGCCAGCAGCTTAACCGGGACTAGCGTAACCTACGAGCAGTACTTC. Translated: CASSLTGTSVTYEQYF.

The chain links TRBV7-8 to TRBJ2-7, with D possibly being TRBD2 (6 bases). The closer fit of TRBJ2-5 to the DNA end suggests the J call may be wrong. The CDR3 consists of 15 residues. The germline gives CDR1 SGHVS, CDR2 FQNEAQ. The CDR3 loop reads CASSVSGTSQETQYF. Here the CDR3 DNA reads TGTGCCAGCAGCGTATCCGGGACTTCCCAAGAGACCCAGTACTTC.

The J gene is TRBJ1-1, the V gene TRBV7-2; D gene unclear. This CDR3 region has 15 residues. Looked up from germline, CDR1 is SGHTA and CDR2 is FQGNSA. Deletions cut 5 bases from V and 1 base from J, with 14 bases between. CDR3 sequence: CASSAVWDRNTEAFF. DNA of the CDR3: TGTGCCAGCAGCGCCGTTTGGGATCGGAACACTGAAGCTTTCTTT.

This chain links TRBV29-1 with TRBJ2-1; 11 positions agree with TRBD2. The V and J ends lost 4 bases and 9 bases, in that order; junction bases with no gene match: 5. The germline gives CDR1 SQVTM, CDR2 ANQGSEA. The CDR3 consists of 13 residues. The CDR3 DNA reads TGCAGCGTTGCCCTAGCGGGAGGAAGTGAGCAGTTCTTC. It encodes CSVALAGGSEQFF.

The chain couples TRBV7-2 to TRBJ1-6, with D perhaps TRBD1 (5 bases). CDR1 and CDR2 from the germline V gene are SGHTA and FQGNSA. Trimming removed 0 bases at V and 0 bases at J, with 12 bases between. The CDR3 spans 18 residues. For the CDR3, the DNA is TGTGCCAGCAGCTTAGCCCGGGACGCCAGCTCCTATAATTCACCCCTCCACTTT. As protein: CASSLARDASSYNSPLHF.

The chain carries TRBV24-1 and TRBJ2-1; 9 nucleotides align to TRBD2. Germline trimming cut 5 bases from V and 8 bases from J; bases unmatched to any gene: 15. This CDR3 spans 17 amino acids. The germline V gene has CDR1 KGHDR and CDR2 SFDVKD. In nucleotides, the CDR3 is TGTGCCACCAGTGCCCCCGGGGGAAGCGGGAGGAGGCATGAGCAGTTCTTC. The encoded protein is CATSAPGGSGRRHEQFF.

A few counts support this clonotype. CDR3 sequence reads: CASSVGGSADTQYF. The CDR3, as DNA: TGTGCCAGCAGCGTCGGCGGGAGCGCAGATACGCAGTATTTT. The rearrangement uses TRBV6-6 and TRBJ2-3; 7 bases fit TRBD2. Germline V gene data show CDR1 as MNHNY and CDR2 as SVGAGI (reference sequence). The trim removed 6 bases at V and 4 bases at J, leaving 7 bases unmatched. There are 14 residues in the CDR3.

This clonotype was seen more than once but under ten times. The chain recombines TRBV6-6 with TRBJ2-2; TRBD2 is a possible D gene (6 bases). The germline gives CDR1 MNHNY, CDR2 SVGAGI (reference sequence). V dropped 6 bases and J dropped 1 base, with 12 bases sitting between them. The CDR3 is 15 amino acids. The CDR3 loop is CASRGGGQNTGELFF. CDR3 bases: TGTGCCAGCAGGGGGGGTGGACAGAACACCGGGGAGCTGTTTTTT.

This clonotype was counted between two and nine times. This chain joins TRBV7-9 and TRBJ2-5; the D call may be TRBD1 or TRBD2 (6 bases each). The DNA end is more similar to TRBJ2-7, so the J call may be wrong. Germline V gene data show CDR1 as SEHNR and CDR2 as FQNEAQ (reference sequence). The CDR3 covers 14 residues. CDR3 region: CASSHPDGGDEQYF. The CDR3 coding sequence is TGTGCCAGCAGCCATCCGGACGGGGGCGACGAGCAGTACTTC.

The gene calls are TRBV6-5 and TRBJ1-1; no reliable D call. The germline V and J ends were trimmed by 5 bases and 5 bases, with 12 bases remaining between them. Germline CDR1 and CDR2: MNHEY and SVGAGI. There are 13 residues in the CDR3. The CDR3 protein is CASSDRHGTEAFF. The CDR3 DNA reads as TGTGCCAGCAGTGATCGACACGGGACTGAAGCTTTCTTT.

This clonotype was counted a few times. The rearrangement uses TRBV30 and TRBJ1-1, with D hard to call. Trimming removed 0 bases at V and 10 bases at J, with 12 bases between. The germline V gene has CDR1 GTSNPN and CDR2 SVGIG (reference sequence). CDR3 length equals 12 residues. CDR3 sequence: CAWSVLGEVAFF. CDR3 nucleotide sequence: TGTGCCTGGAGTGTACTCGGGGAGGTAGCTTTCTTT.